The rows below give T cell receptor beta chains drawn from one sample of a study of CD8 T cells in Susac syndrome. TCRdb processed the immunoSEQ multiplex PCR reads anew with MiXCR; each CDR3 protein has one entry. The sample carries approximately 280,000 distinct CDR3 sequences, around 83% recorded once. The sequenced material came from CD8+ T cells from PBMCs. The receptors derive from a human donor with multiple sclerosis. The CDR3 runs from the conserved cysteine through the conserved F or W. Fields, in order: V gene, clone size, D gene, J gene, CDR3 DNA, CDR3 protein. A D gene is named only where the DNA matches it firmly. Part of the rows lack a size; the others show once, few, many or a class for expanded clones.

v_call: TRBV7-8; clone_size: .; d_call: .; j_call: TRBJ2-1; cdr3_nt: TGTGCCAGCAGCTTGACATATGAGCAGTTCTTC; cdr3_aa: CASSLTYEQFF
v_call: TRBV7-9; clone_size: .; d_call: .; j_call: TRBJ2-7; cdr3_nt: TGTGCCAGCAGCCCCCGGCTTGAGCAGTACTTC; cdr3_aa: CASSPRLEQYF
v_call: TRBV20-1; clone_size: .; d_call: TRBD2; j_call: TRBJ2-7; cdr3_nt: TGCAGTGCTAGAGGGAGGACTAGCCTCTACGAGCAGTACTTC; cdr3_aa: CSARGRTSLYEQYF
v_call: TRBV12-3/TRBV12-4; clone_size: .; d_call: .; j_call: TRBJ2-7; cdr3_nt: TGTGCCAGCAGTTTGCCAGCCTACGAGCAGTACTTC; cdr3_aa: CASSLPAYEQYF
v_call: TRBV5-1; clone_size: .; d_call: .; j_call: TRBJ2-3; cdr3_nt: TGCGCCAGCAGCTTGGAAGGTTCTAGCACAGATACGCAGTATTTT; cdr3_aa: CASSLEGSSTDTQYF
v_call: TRBV18; clone_size: once; d_call: TRBD2; j_call: TRBJ2-2; cdr3_nt: TGTGCCAGCTCACCGGATGGGACTAGCGGGAACACCGGGGAGCTGTTTTTT; cdr3_aa: CASSPDGTSGNTGELFF
v_call: TRBV6-5; clone_size: .; d_call: .; j_call: TRBJ2-7; cdr3_nt: TGTGCCAGCAGTTACAGGGGTGCCCCATCCTACGAGCAGTGCTTC; cdr3_aa: CASSYRGAPSYEQCF
v_call: TRBV2; clone_size: .; d_call: TRBD2; j_call: TRBJ2-7; cdr3_nt: TGTGCCAGCAGCGGACTAGCGGACGACTCCTACGAGCAGTACTTC; cdr3_aa: CASSGLADDSYEQYF
v_call: TRBV6-5; clone_size: .; d_call: .; j_call: TRBJ2-7; cdr3_nt: TGTGCCAGCAGTCAGACAGGTGAAGGCTACGAGCAGTACTTC; cdr3_aa: CASSQTGEGYEQYF
v_call: TRBV30; clone_size: .; d_call: .; j_call: TRBJ2-6; cdr3_nt: TGTGCCTGGAGTGTTCCCTCGTTTGGGGCCAACGTCCTGACTTTC; cdr3_aa: CAWSVPSFGANVLTF